The rows below give T cell receptor beta chains drawn from one sample of a study of T cells in localized non-small cell lung cancer. Libraries were prepared by immunoSEQ multiplex PCR; TCRdb keeps only in-frame clonotypes and omits some of them. Here the sample spans about 3,500 clones, approximately 20% being singletons. The sample consisted of lung tumor tissue, taken before any cancer treatment. Receptors originate from a female donor aged 60 or older with stage II lung adenocarcinoma. Each CDR3 is given with its conserved first and last residue. The order of the fields is V gene, D gene, clone size, J gene, CDR3 protein, CDR3 DNA. A D gene is named only where the DNA matches it firmly. Expanded clones get a size class; other rows say once, few or many, or leave the size out.

TRBV5-1	NA	few	TRBJ2-5	CASSLGLETQTQYF	TGCGCCAGCAGCTTGGGACTAGAGACCCAGACCCAGTACTTC
TRBV5-1	TRBD1	NA	TRBJ1-2	CASSLGVGQGANYGYTF	TGCGCCAGCAGCTTGGGCGTGGGACAGGGGGCTAACTATGGCTACACCTTC
TRBV23-1	TRBD2	many	TRBJ2-7	CVAGSGTSYEQYF	TGCGTCGCGGGTAGCGGGACCTCCTACGAGCAGTACTTC
TRBV11-3	NA	few	TRBJ2-1	CASSSRDDNLYNEQFF	TGTGCCAGCAGCTCCCGGGACGACAACCTCTACAATGAGCAGTTCTTC
TRBV4-1	TRBD2	medium-sized	TRBJ2-3	CASSQEISGRTGDTQYF	TGCGCCAGCAGCCAAGAGATTAGCGGGAGGACAGGAGATACGCAGTATTTT
TRBV6-8	TRBD1	NA	TRBJ1-2	CASSHTRGEGGYTF	TGTGCCAGCAGCCATACCAGGGGGGAAGGAGGCTACACCTTC
TRBV10-3	NA	few	TRBJ1-1	CAGGTPVSEAFF	TGTGCCGGGGGGACCCCTGTCTCTGAAGCTTTCTTT
TRBV9	NA	few	TRBJ2-5	CASREDLETQYF	TGTGCCAGCAGGGAGGATCTTGAGACCCAGTACTTC
TRBV11-3	NA	few	TRBJ2-1	CASSLAFTTSYNEQFF	TGTGCCAGCAGCTTGGCCTTCACGACGTCCTACAATGAGCAGTTCTTC
TRBV5-1	NA	NA	TRBJ2-1	CASSLLIADPYNEQFF	TGCGCCAGCAGCTTGCTAATAGCCGATCCCTACAATGAGCAGTTCTTC
TRBV9	NA	many	TRBJ2-3	CASSWTTDTQYF	TGTGCCAGCAGCTGGACCACAGATACGCAGTATTTT
TRBV11-3	NA	few	TRBJ1-2	CASSETRRTYGYTF	TGTGCCAGCAGCGAGACCCGACGGACCTATGGCTACACCTTC
TRBV11-3	TRBD2	few	TRBJ2-7	CASSLVGTSGSPYEQYF	TGTGCCAGCAGCTTAGTGGGGACTAGCGGGAGCCCCTACGAGCAGTACTTC
TRBV5-1	NA	NA	TRBJ2-5	CASSLAVSLKETQYF	TGCGCCAGCAGCTTGGCTGTCAGTTTAAAAGAGACCCAGTACTTC
TRBV11-3	TRBD2	few	TRBJ2-7	CASSGGTRPSEQYF	TGTGCCAGCAGCGGGGGGACTAGACCCAGCGAGCAGTACTTC
TRBV19	NA	NA	TRBJ1-5	CASTIAAGEGQPQHF	TGTGCCAGTACTATAGCCGCGGGGGAAGGTCAGCCCCAGCATTTT
TRBV9	NA	many	TRBJ2-5	CASSARGELGETQYF	TGTGCCAGCAGCGCACGAGGGGAATTAGGAGAGACCCAGTACTTC
TRBV28	NA	few	TRBJ1-5	CASSLSGNQPQHF	TGTGCCAGCAGTTTATCCGGGAATCAGCCCCAGCATTTT
TRBV18	TRBD1	NA	TRBJ2-5	CASSPGTEETQYF	TGTGCCAGCTCACCGGGGACAGAAGAGACCCAGTACTTC
TRBV11-3	TRBD2	few	TRBJ2-7	CASSPGAGGRNEQYF	TGTGCCAGCAGCCCAGGGGCGGGAGGCAGGAACGAGCAGTACTTC
TRBV19	NA	few	TRBJ1-1	CASSSGSEAFF	TGTGCCAGTAGTTCTGGGTCTGAAGCTTTCTTT
TRBV29-1	TRBD2	NA	TRBJ2-7	CSVRLTGGSYEQYF	TGCAGCGTCCGACTAACGGGAGGTTCATACGAGCAGTACTTC
TRBV6-1	TRBD1	NA	TRBJ1-4	CASSEASLQGTGEKLFF	TGTGCCAGCAGTGAAGCATCTCTACAGGGGACGGGGGAAAAACTGTTTTTT
TRBV5-1	NA	NA	TRBJ2-3	CASSLARVGIDTQYF	TGCGCCAGCAGCTTGGCCAGGGTAGGGATTGATACGCAGTATTTT
TRBV30	NA	NA	TRBJ2-2	CAWSVLGELFF	TGTGCCTGGAGTGTACTCGGGGAGCTGTTTTTT